The 30 T cell receptor beta chains reported below all come from one sample, sequenced in a study of OX40 agonist ivuxolimab in advanced cancers. The table came from immunoSEQ multiplex PCR; TCRdb's copy has only in-frame clones and leaves some out. The repertoire holds around 75,000 clones, with around nine tenths as singletons. The sequencing here drew on CD4+ or CD8+ T cells sorted from blood, taken in a trial of the OX40 agonist ivuxolimab. These receptors all come from an adult with an advanced solid tumor such as melanoma, head and neck, liver or kidney cancer.

V and J are TRBV4-1 and TRBJ1-2; D gene ambiguous. Deletions cut 0 bases from V and 8 bases from J, with 13 bases between. Per the germline V gene, CDR1 is MGHRA and CDR2 is YSYEKL. The length of the CDR3 is 14 residues. This CDR3 reads CASSQEKGKAGYTF. CDR3 coding DNA: TGCGCCAGCAGCCAAGAGAAGGGAAAAGCGGGCTACACCTTC.

The chain joins TRBV30 to TRBJ2-4, with D possibly TRBD1 on 5 matching bases. Germline CDR1 GTSNPN, CDR2 SVGIG (reference sequence). This CDR3 is built from 15 residues. V was shortened by 3 bases and J by 4 bases, with 16 bases between the two germline ends. The CDR3 DNA reads TGTGCCTGGAGAAAGGGGATAGGGAAAAAAAACATTCAGTACTTC. Residues: CAWRKGIGKKNIQYF.

About this clone: The same CDR3 arises from other DNA sequences in this sample as well. CDR3 amino acids: CASSLVQQETQYF. The CDR3 DNA is TGTGCCAGCAGCTTAGTCCAGCAAGAGACCCAGTACTTC. The rearrangement links TRBV7-2 to TRBJ2-5, with no clear D. This CDR3 spans 13 amino acids. The ends were cut back, 1 base at V and 2 bases at J, with 5 bases in the middle. Germline values: CDR1 SGHTA, CDR2 FQGNSA.

This rearrangement joins TRBV30 to TRBJ2-3, with D possibly matching TRBD1 (6 bases). This CDR3 spans 12 amino acids. Trimming shortened V by 8 bases and J by 0 bases, and 9 bases separated the two germline ends. The germline V gene encodes CDR1 GTSNPN and CDR2 SVGIG (reference sequence). Here the CDR3 reads CAMTGSTDTQYF. For the CDR3, the DNA is TGTGCCATGACAGGAAGCACAGATACGCAGTATTTT.

This clone has a single count. This chain joins TRBV19 and TRBJ1-3; D unresolved. The CDR3 extends over 15 amino acids. Trimming removed 0 bases at V and 3 bases at J, with 9 bases between. Germline-derived CDR1 and CDR2 are LNHDA and SQIVND (reference sequence). CDR3 sequence: CASSIEPRLGNTIYF. The DNA for the CDR3 is TGTGCCAGTAGTATAGAGCCCAGGCTTGGAAACACCATATATTTT.

The rearrangement links TRBV10-1 to TRBJ1-1; 7 bases agree with TRBD1. Trimming cost V 6 bases and J 7 bases; bases outside gene matches: 8. This CDR3 has 13 amino acids. The germline V gene has CDR1 WNHNN and CDR2 SYGVQD (reference sequence). The CDR3 coding sequence is TGCGCCAGCAGCATTCCCGGGACAGATGAAGCTTTCTTT. Protein product: CASSIPGTDEAFF.

The rearrangement joins TRBV6-1 to TRBJ2-2; no definite D call. The CDR3 has 15 residues. Deletions cut 5 bases from V and 0 bases from J, with 10 bases between. Germline values: CDR1 MNHNS, CDR2 SASEGT. CDR3 nucleotides: TGTGCCAGCAGTAAGGAAGTTACGAACACCGGGGAGCTGTTTTTT. Translated: CASSKEVTNTGELFF.

The DNA for the CDR3 is TGTGCCACCAGCACGGGGGGGGCCTTGAACACTGAAGCTTTCTTT. It specifies CATSTGGALNTEAFF. This chain joins TRBV15 and TRBJ1-1, with a weak D call TRBD1 (6 bases). Germline CDR1 and CDR2: LNHNV and YYDKDF (reference sequence). This CDR3 is built from 15 residues. V lost 4 bases and J 0 bases, leaving 12 bases between the germline ends.

As DNA, the CDR3 is TGTGCCAGCAGCTCCTTAGGGGTGGCGAACACTGAAGCTTTCTTT. Amino acid sequence: CASSSLGVANTEAFF. The chain couples TRBV7-2 to TRBJ1-1, with a tentative D call TRBD1 (5 bases). CDR1 SGHTA and CDR2 FQGNSA come from the germline V gene. V lost 4 bases and J lost 1, with 13 bases in between. This CDR3 contains 15 residues.

The count of this clone is one. Additional DNA sequences in this sample encode the identical CDR3. The chain combines TRBV10-3 with TRBJ2-7, with 9 bases identical to TRBD1. This CDR3 spans 14 amino acids. Germline CDR1 is ENHRY and CDR2 is SYGVKD. J lost 2 bases, V lost 6 bases, and 5 bases had no gene match. CDR3 sequence: CAIRGTGSTYEQYF. For the CDR3, the DNA is TGTGCCATCAGAGGGACAGGGTCTACCTACGAGCAGTACTTC.

The rearrangement joins TRBV28 to TRBJ1-2; 7 bases agree with TRBD1. V was pared by 8 bases and J by 7 bases, with 10 bases of the junction left unmatched. Germline V gives CDR1 MDHEN, CDR2 SYDVKM. This CDR3 contains 13 residues. The CDR3 is CASQLGTARGYTF. For the CDR3, the DNA is TGTGCCAGCCAGTTAGGGACAGCCCGTGGCTACACCTTC.

This clone was counted once. The genes are TRBV6-6 and TRBJ2-3, with D tentatively TRBD1 (6 bases). Germline V lookup: CDR1 MNHNY, CDR2 SVGAGI (reference sequence). The V gene lost 5 bases and the J gene lost 2 bases, with 11 bases spanning the gap. The CDR3 extends over 14 amino acids. CDR3 region: CASSPRQVTDTQYF. The DNA of the CDR3 is TGTGCCAGCAGTCCCCGACAGGTCACAGATACGCAGTATTTT.

V and J are TRBV4-1 and TRBJ1-4; the match to TRBD1 covers 8 bases. The V gene's germline CDR1 is MGHRA and CDR2 YSYEKL. The CDR3 is made up of 15 amino acids. Losses at the gene ends were 1 base for V and 4 bases for J; bases not matched to a gene: 2. The CDR3 nucleotides are TGCGCCAGCAGCCAAGGGGACAGGATTAATGAAAAACTGTTTTTT. As protein: CASSQGDRINEKLFF.

V usage is TRBV10-3 and J usage is TRBJ2-7; D remains unclear. Germline-derived CDR1 and CDR2 are ENHRY and SYGVKD. Trimming pared 0 bases from V and 3 bases from J, leaving 9 bases between. CDR3 size: 14 residues. CDR3 sequence: CAISESPAYYEQYF. In nucleotides, the CDR3 is TGTGCCATCAGTGAGTCGCCGGCTTACTACGAGCAGTACTTC.

There are a few counts of this clone. The chain employs TRBV5-1 and TRBJ1-2; 12 positions agree with TRBD1. Germline CDR1 SGHRS, CDR2 YFSETQ. CDR3 length equals 14 residues. V lost 4 bases to trimming and J lost 8 bases; unmatched junction nucleotides: 6. The CDR3 DNA follows: TGCGCCAGCAGCCAAGGGACAGGGGGCGGAGGCTACACCTTC. It encodes CASSQGTGGGGYTF. The entire variable domain, with the rest obtained from reference TRBV5-1 and TRBJ1-2, is as follows: KAGVTQTPRYLIKTRGQQVTLSCSPISGHRSVSWYQQTPGQGLQFLFEYFSETQRNKGNFPGRFSGRQFSNSRSEMNVSTLELGDSALYLCASSQGTGGGGYTFGSGTRLTVV.

The chain couples TRBV6-1 to TRBJ2-5; D is undetermined. V lost 2 bases, J lost 5 bases, and 6 bases lay in between. CDR1 and CDR2 (germline): MNHNS, SASEGT. CDR3 length: 12 amino acids. In DNA form, the CDR3 reads TGTGCCAGCAGTGAAAGTCGGGAGACCCAGTACTTC. This gives the protein CASSESRETQYF.

This clone showed up just once. The rearrangement joins TRBV9 to TRBJ2-3, with TRBD1 identical over 7 bases. This CDR3 has 15 residues. J gave up 1 base and V 4 bases, and 6 bases lay outside the gene matches. CDR1 SGDLS and CDR2 YYNGEE come from the germline V gene. The CDR3 spells CASSKTGSGTDTQYF. The CDR3 nucleotides are TGTGCCAGCAGCAAGACAGGGTCGGGCACAGATACGCAGTATTTT.

The rearrangement uses TRBV5-4 and TRBJ1-3; D not certain. Germline loops: CDR1 SGHNT, CDR2 YYREEE (reference sequence). The CDR3 covers 13 residues. Trimming shortened V by 4 bases and J by 0 bases, and 5 bases separated the two germline ends. The CDR3 DNA reads TGTGCCAGCAGCCCCTTCTCTGGAAACACCATATATTTT. It codes for CASSPFSGNTIYF.

The rearrangement links TRBV7-2 to TRBJ1-4, with 12 bases fitting TRBD1. Germline V gene data show CDR1 as SGHTA and CDR2 as FQGNSA. V was pared by 7 bases and J by 11 bases, with 5 bases of the junction left unmatched. The CDR3 totals 13 residues. The CDR3 reads CASTRDRGQKLFF. In DNA, the CDR3 is TGTGCCAGCACCCGGGACAGGGGGCAGAAACTGTTTTTT.

The V and J genes are TRBV11-2 and TRBJ2-2; no definite D call. V was shortened by 2 bases and J by 4 bases, with 5 bases between the two germline ends. The CDR3 is 13 residues long. Per the germline V gene, CDR1 is SGHAT and CDR2 is FQNNGV. CDR3 sequence reads: CASSLPTTGELFF. The CDR3 nucleotides are TGTGCCAGCAGCTTACCGACCACCGGGGAGCTGTTTTTT. The whole variable domain, remainder taken from reference TRBV11-2 and TRBJ2-2, is EAGVAQSPRYKIIEKRQSVAFWCNPISGHATLYWYQQILGQGPKLLIQFQNNGVVDDSQLPKDRFSAERLKGVDSTLKIQPAKLEDSAVYLCASSLPTTGELFFGEGSRLTVL.

The V gene is TRBV9, the J gene TRBJ1-1; D uncertain. Trimming stripped 0 bases from V and 4 bases from J, with 10 bases between. The CDR3 contains 14 residues. Germline values: CDR1 SGDLS, CDR2 YYNGEE. CDR3 in DNA: TGTGCCAGCAGCGTAGGAGGGATGGGCACTGAAGCTTTCTTT. It translates to CASSVGGMGTEAFF.

The chain carries TRBV27 and TRBJ1-1; D possibly corresponds to TRBD1 (5 bases). V lost 11 bases and J lost 0, with 13 bases in between. Germline V gene sequence: CDR1 MNHEY, CDR2 SMNVEV (reference sequence). This CDR3 contains 13 residues. The CDR3 reads CASGRGMNTEAFF. CDR3 coding DNA: TGTGCCTCGGGGCGGGGCATGAACACTGAAGCTTTCTTT.

V usage is TRBV6-5 and J usage is TRBJ1-2, with 7 bases fitting TRBD1. Germline V gene lookup returns CDR1 MNHEY and CDR2 SVGAGI. The CDR3 is 12 residues long. V dropped 6 bases and J dropped 8; count of bases not matched to a gene: 6. The CDR3 is CASRRQGGGYTF. The DNA for the CDR3 is TGTGCCAGCAGAAGACAGGGTGGCGGCTACACCTTC.

The rearrangement links TRBV5-6 to TRBJ1-2, with D perhaps matching TRBD1 (6 bases). CDR3 length: 15 amino acids. The V end lost 4 bases, the J end lost 6 bases, and 19 bases lay between the germline ends. Germline loops: CDR1 SGHDT, CDR2 YYEEEE. The CDR3 nucleotides are TGTGCCAGCAGCCCCCAGGTAGAGGACAGTAATGGCTACACCTTC. Translated: CASSPQVEDSNGYTF.

The chain combines TRBV5-4 with TRBJ2-5, with 9 bases matching TRBD2. The germline V gene has CDR1 SGHNT and CDR2 YYREEE (reference sequence). The CDR3 spans 15 residues. V shed 1 base and J 2 bases; nucleotides not matched to a gene: 3. CDR3: CASSLSLAGQETQYF. In DNA, the CDR3 is TGTGCCAGCAGCTTGTCGCTAGCGGGGCAAGAGACCCAGTACTTC.

The J gene is TRBJ2-7, the V gene TRBV29-1; D might be TRBD1 (6 bases). Germline V gene sequence: CDR1 SQVTM, CDR2 ANQGSEA. The CDR3 extends over 13 amino acids. Trimming took 4 bases from V and 3 from J, leaving 13 bases between them. CDR3 DNA sequence: TGCAGCGTTGTCGGGCAGGGGTACTACGAGCAGTACTTC. It codes for CSVVGQGYYEQYF.

The chain combines TRBV19 with TRBJ2-7; D is perhaps TRBD2 (7 bases). From germline, CDR1 is LNHDA and CDR2 SQIVND (reference sequence). V lost 8 bases, J lost 6 bases, and 26 bases lay in between. The CDR3 loop spans 16 amino acids. The CDR3 here is CASSISPAGAISEQYF. The CDR3 DNA is TGTGCCAGTTCCATATCCCCCGCGGGGGCCATCTCCGAGCAGTACTTC.

The chain couples TRBV6-6 to TRBJ2-4, with D maybe TRBD1 (5 bases). Germline V lookup: CDR1 MNHNY, CDR2 SVGAGI (reference sequence). Deletions cut 6 bases from V and 1 base from J, with 13 bases between. This CDR3 is 15 amino acids long. The CDR3: CASSTQGSAKNIQYF. CDR3 sequence (DNA): TGTGCCAGCAGCACTCAGGGTAGCGCCAAAAACATTCAGTACTTC.

On this clone itself: Mismatch with germline at one junction end may stem from a read error. This chain connects TRBV6-1 to TRBJ1-5; D not resolved. Germline CDR1 MNHNS, CDR2 SASEGT. The CDR3 is 13 amino acids. This chain's CDR3 is CASSEAGIEPQHF. The CDR3 DNA is TGTGCCAGCAGCGAAGCGGGGATCGAGCCCCAGCATTTT.

This clone was detected only a few times. CDR3 sequence: CASSLQRYEQYF. The CDR3 DNA follows: TGTGCCAGCAGCTTACAGCGATACGAGCAGTACTTC. The genes are TRBV5-4 and TRBJ2-7; D gene unclear. The germline CDR1 and CDR2 sequences are SGHNT and YYREEE (reference sequence). The CDR3 length is 12 residues. Trimming left V 2 bases short and J 4 bases short, with 7 bases between.